The source of this TCR beta chain is a study of beta chain features in type 1 diabetes (dated by TCRdb to between 2017 and 2018). Background for the entire study: No differences in mean age, gender distribution, total cell number or subset yield were found between patients and healthy donors. A total of 100 million to 110 million sorted cells were examined across all samples, and a strong correlation was observed between cell number per subset and RNA yield. The study compared TCRB repertoires of sorted circulating CD4+ T cell subsets between recently diagnosed type 1 diabetes patients and matched healthy donors. Whereas all 30 or so donors provided naive and central memory subsets, regulatory and stem cell-like memory subsets were isolated from just 8 patients and roughly 8 healthy donors.

The entire amount of isolated RNA was reverse transcribed using the High Capacity cDNA Reverse Transcription Kit, so the sequenced TCRB transcripts were expressed ones. Naive, central memory and regulatory T cell samples underwent deep immunoSEQ sequencing, averaging approximately 3.5 million total reads per sample. After sorted cells were lysed in RLT buffer, RNA was extracted with DNase-treated RNeasy Micro or Mini kits, with the choice depending on cell number. To prevent cross-contamination, every cell subset was processed on its own, while patient and healthy donor samples were processed together. The immunoSEQ multiplex PCR was used to amplify TCRB sequences from cDNA, generating 87-bp fragments that spanned the CDR3 region. Sequencing of the amplicons was done on the Illumina HiSeq platform. The paper's processing steps were these. PCR bias was computationally corrected using synthetic template baselines, reads within Hamming distance 2 were collapsed, and singletons that could not be merged were discarded. Reads were aligned against IMGT so that V, D and J genes, CDR3 length and insertions or deletions at six rearrangement sites could be assigned. Clonotype counts were normalized to sorted cell number within each subset before computing true diversity and Gini coefficients with the tcR R package. Repertoire sharing was quantified using the overlap coefficient calculated on TCRB nucleotide sequences. As a proxy for the pre-selection repertoire, out-of-frame TCRB sequences from naive cells were analyzed. The source is immuneACCESS, and TCRdb retained only in-frame sequences with V and J called. Part of the clones is not carried over; for the studies checked, unresolved V genes explain less than half of this, and the remainder is unexplained. D and trimming were read from the DNA, whereas the V and J calls and clone size are those reported in that table. This sample is represented by roughly 700,000 clones; 10% to 15% of them were singletons. The ten largest make up 0.02% to 0.025% of the sample.

A single peripheral blood draw of around 120 mL on average was collected from each donor into heparinised tubes. Using a panel that included CD45RO, CCR7, CD25, CD127, CD95 and CD27, naive, central memory, regulatory and stem cell-like memory CD4+ T cells were sorted on a BD FACSAria II. A purity above 95% was achieved for all sorted populations. PBMCs were separated immediately by Lymphoprep density gradient centrifugation and were stained directly, without being cultured. To minimize batch effects, samples were stained and sorted in pairs, one healthy donor with one patient per experiment. CDR1 and CDR2 were assigned from the germline V gene (reference sequence) as SGHNT and YYREEE. The CDR3 runs 17 amino acids, cysteine and phenylalanine included. Of the read, only the CDR3 DNA is kept; its 51 bases are in frame from base 1. V is reduced by 0 bases and J by 0 bases, leaving a spacing of 13 bases between them.

Only a few counts were recorded for this clone. This clone's antigen is unknown. No qualities accompany the bases; no much larger clone lies one base away. Broader findings and caveats from the paper: Type 1 diabetes patients showed a moderate but significant shortening of TCRB CDR3 length in all four CD4+ subsets. Naive, central memory and regulatory TCRB repertoires appeared to be more similar among patients than among healthy donors. Sequencing cDNA rather than genomic DNA could over-represent highly expressing activated cells, although activation and CD3 levels did not differ between groups. At VDJ recombination sites, type 1 diabetes patients had fewer insertions and more deleted nucleotides, which implies abnormalities in thymic rearrangement. Only small numbers of individuals were included in the HLA sub-analyses, which left unresolved whether HLA type had any influence on TCRB rearrangement. Shorter templates might be favored by PCR, yet because patient and control samples were amplified and corrected together, any such skew would affect both groups equally.

The TCR sequence derives from a man between 18 and 35 years old with type 1 diabetes. The V and J genes are TRBV5-4 and TRBJ2-1, and possibly TRBD2, on 5 matching bases. The sequenced sample consisted of naive CD4+ T cells from blood. The cell subset or site label here, explained by the study, means: true naive CD4+ T cells. The CDR3 region has the sequence CASSLGAGTPSYNEQFF. The bases are TGTGCCAGCAGCTTGGGGGCGGGTACTCCCTCCTACAATGAGCAGTTCTTC.